A single sample is the source of the 30 T cell receptor beta chains below, sequenced in a study of cytomegalovirus exposure and HLA in healthy donors. The PCR contained 60 Vbeta and 13 Jbeta primers. Assay: immunoSEQ multiplex PCR; the TCRdb copy retains only in-frame clones and omits some. The sample contains about 85,000 clones, around 80% of which appear only once. The sequenced sample was PBMCs. These receptors all stem from a woman aged 45-65 years in good health and CMV-seropositive.

Only one count was recorded for this clone. The genes are TRBV18 and TRBJ2-3; 8 nucleotides align to TRBD2. The CDR3 totals 15 residues. The junction had 7 bases not matched to a gene; V was cut back by 4 bases and J by 4 bases. Germline values: CDR1 KGHSH, CDR2 LQKENI. In DNA, the CDR3 is TGTGCCAGCTCACGGACTAGCCAAGGGGCAGATACGCAGTATTTT. This codes for CASSRTSQGADTQYF.

The CDR3 is CASSLDLYNEQFF. CDR3 coding DNA: TGCGCCAGCAGCTTGGACTTGTACAATGAGCAGTTCTTC. The V and J genes are TRBV5-1 and TRBJ2-1; D is undetermined. CDR1 SGHRS and CDR2 YFSETQ come from the germline V gene. The V end lost 0 bases, the J end lost 4 bases, and 5 bases lay between the germline ends. This CDR3 has 13 residues.

This clone appeared a few times. This sequence joins TRBV19 and TRBJ2-5, with D possibly matching TRBD1 (6 bases). Germline CDR1 is LNHDA and CDR2 is SQIVND (reference sequence). Trimming left V 4 bases short and J 5 bases short, with 14 bases between. The length of the CDR3 is 14 residues. In nucleotides, the CDR3 is TGTGCCAGTAGTACCACAGGGTTCGTGGAGACCCAGTACTTC. It codes for CASSTTGFVETQYF.

The chain is built from TRBV5-5 and TRBJ1-4; TRBD1 matches 7 bases. CDR1 and CDR2 from the germline V gene are SGHKS and YYEKEE (reference sequence). The CDR3 runs to 16 residues. J gave up 5 bases and V 5 bases, and 12 bases lay outside the gene matches. The CDR3 region is CASSLMPGTENEKLFF. CDR3 sequence (DNA): TGTGCCAGCAGTTTGATGCCCGGGACAGAAAATGAAAAACTGTTTTTT.

The rearrangement uses TRBV19 and TRBJ1-3; TRBD1 agrees at 9 bases. The V and J ends lost 4 bases and 4 bases, in that order; junction bases with no gene match: 5. In germline, CDR1 is LNHDA, CDR2 SQIVND (reference sequence). The CDR3 has 15 residues. CDR3 amino acids: CASSRDRAAGNTIYF. In DNA, the CDR3 is TGTGCCAGTAGTAGGGACAGGGCCGCGGGAAACACCATATATTTT.

The V gene is TRBV6-5, the J gene TRBJ1-2, with 10 nucleotides matching TRBD1. Germline V gene sequence: CDR1 MNHEY, CDR2 SVGAGI. V trimming: 1 base; J trimming: 6 bases; junction bases outside the gene matches: 5. The CDR3 is made up of 15 amino acids. The CDR3 loop is CASSYWRQGADGYTF. The CDR3 DNA reads TGTGCCAGCAGTTACTGGCGACAGGGGGCTGATGGCTACACCTTC.

This rearrangement joins TRBV19 to TRBJ1-1; D may be TRBD1 (5 bases). The CDR3 is 15 amino acids. Germline V CDR1 and CDR2: LNHDA, SQIVND (reference sequence). V was clipped by 2 bases and J by 6 bases, with 16 bases between them. DNA for the CDR3: TGTGCCAGTAGTATAAGGCAGGGTATGCCTCCTGAAGCTTTCTTT. It specifies CASSIRQGMPPEAFF.

The chain is built from TRBV25-1 and TRBJ2-3, with TRBD2 matching 7 bases. CDR1 MGHDK and CDR2 SYGVNS come from the germline V gene. V dropped 2 bases and J dropped 3; count of bases not matched to a gene: 2. The CDR3 spans 14 residues. In nucleotides, the CDR3 is TGTGCCAGCAGTGAAGGGGGGGTTACAGATACGCAGTATTTT. It specifies CASSEGGVTDTQYF.

V is TRBV6-6 and J is TRBJ2-6; D ambiguous. Trimming took 2 bases from V and 4 from J, leaving 6 bases between them. This CDR3 has 14 residues. Germline V gene sequence: CDR1 MNHNY, CDR2 SVGAGI (reference sequence). CDR3 sequence: CASSYNSGANVLTF. The DNA of the CDR3 is TGTGCCAGCAGTTACAACTCGGGGGCCAACGTCCTGACTTTC.

The chain recombines TRBV5-1 with TRBJ2-5; no reliable D call. CDR1 SGHRS and CDR2 YFSETQ come from the germline V gene. CDR3 length equals 14 residues. Deletions cut 1 base from V and 2 bases from J, with 9 bases between. The CDR3 sequence is CASSLTATQETQYF. CDR3 nucleotide sequence: TGCGCCAGCAGCTTGACAGCCACACAAGAGACCCAGTACTTC. The whole variable domain, remainder taken from reference TRBV5-1 and TRBJ2-5, is KAGVTQTPRYLIKTRGQQVTLSCSPISGHRSVSWYQQTPGQGLQFLFEYFSETQRNKGNFPGRFSGRQFSNSRSEMNVSTLELGDSALYLCASSLTATQETQYFGPGTRLLVL.

This clone came up a few times. The rearrangement joins TRBV29-1 to TRBJ2-3; weak D call: TRBD1 (5 bases). The germline gives CDR1 SQVTM, CDR2 ANQGSEA. The V gene lost 3 bases and the J gene lost 6 bases, with 13 bases spanning the gap. CDR3 length: 13 residues. The CDR3 DNA reads as TGCAGCGTTGAGAAGGGGCTCCTGGATACGCAGTATTTT. It encodes CSVEKGLLDTQYF.

This chain links TRBV30 with TRBJ1-3; the D is unclear. With 3 bases removed from V and 2 bases from J, the gap between germline ends came to 8 bases. The CDR3 covers 13 residues. CDR1 GTSNPN and CDR2 SVGIG come from the germline V gene (reference sequence). This chain's CDR3 is CAWRMAAGNTIYF. The CDR3 bases are TGTGCCTGGAGAATGGCCGCTGGAAACACCATATATTTT.

The chain recombines TRBV6-5 with TRBJ2-7, with 8 positions matching TRBD1. With 7 bases clipped from V and 0 bases from J, the junction kept 8 bases outside the gene matches. Germline V gene lookup returns CDR1 MNHEY and CDR2 SVGAGI. CDR3 length: 15 residues. This CDR3 reads CASTFGQGGSYEQYV. In DNA form, the CDR3 reads TGTGCCAGCACTTTTGGACAGGGTGGCTCCTACGAGCAGTACGTC.

This rearrangement joins TRBV2 to TRBJ1-6; possibly TRBD1 for D (5 bases). In germline, CDR1 is SNHLY, CDR2 FYNNEI. Trimming removed 7 bases from V and 3 bases from J, with 7 bases in between. This CDR3 is 13 amino acids long. The DNA of the CDR3 is TGTGCCAGCACCAGGGACTATAATTCACCCCTCCACTTT. Translating gives CASTRDYNSPLHF.

This sequence joins TRBV5-1 and TRBJ1-1; D is uncertain. The germline CDR1 and CDR2 sequences are SGHRS and YFSETQ. V was shortened by 2 bases and J by 3 bases, with 11 bases between the two germline ends. The CDR3 is made up of 14 amino acids. The CDR3 sequence is CASSFGSGDTEAFF. The DNA for the CDR3 is TGCGCCAGCAGCTTCGGTTCCGGGGACACTGAAGCTTTCTTT.

The chain combines TRBV11-2 with TRBJ1-3; D ambiguous. Trimming cost V 5 bases and J 0 bases, with 11 bases left between them. This CDR3 contains 15 residues. Germline CDR1 is SGHAT and CDR2 is FQNNGV. CDR3 nucleotide sequence: TGTGCCAGCAGCCCCGGACTGGCCTCTGGAAACACCATATATTTT. This sequence encodes CASSPGLASGNTIYF.

The chain is built from TRBV6-5 and TRBJ2-2; 7 bases align to TRBD2. The CDR3 loop spans 15 amino acids. Germline V gene data show CDR1 as MNHEY and CDR2 as SVGAGI. Trimming cost V 5 bases and J 5 bases; bases outside gene matches: 8. CDR3 residues: CASSTPGLRTGELFF. The CDR3 DNA reads TGTGCCAGCAGTACACCGGGACTAAGGACCGGGGAGCTGTTTTTT.

About this clone itself: At one end the junction does not follow the germline gene, possibly because of a read error. The J gene is TRBJ1-6, the V gene TRBV2; D is possibly TRBD1 (5 bases). CDR3 length equals 13 residues. Germline V lookup: CDR1 SNHLY, CDR2 FYNNEI. CDR3 residues: CARRRDAYRPLHF. CDR3 in DNA: TGTGCCCGCAGGCGGGACGCTTACCGGCCCCTCCACTTT.

V usage is TRBV27 and J usage is TRBJ1-2; 7 positions agree with TRBD1. Germline V gene data show CDR1 as MNHEY and CDR2 as SMNVEV (reference sequence). This CDR3 spans 14 amino acids. Unmatched junction bases numbered 9, after V lost 3 bases and J lost 8 bases. The CDR3 DNA sequence: TGTGCCAGCAGTTTGCTGCAGGGGGGCTGGGGCTACACCTTC. It yields the protein CASSLLQGGWGYTF.

Of note for this clone: Sequence at one end of the junction differs from germline and may be a read error. V usage is TRBV5-1 and J usage is TRBJ1-1; no clear D. Per the germline V gene, CDR1 is SGHRS and CDR2 is YFSETQ. The CDR3 runs to 13 residues. The DNA of the CDR3 is TGTGCCAGCAGCTTGGGAGCGAACACTGAAGCTTTCTTT. Encoded protein: CASSLGANTEAFF.

V and J are TRBV9 and TRBJ2-5, with TRBD1 identical over 7 bases. This CDR3 comprises 14 residues. Trimming removed 0 bases from V and 11 bases from J; junction bases left unmatched: 10. The germline V gene encodes CDR1 SGDLS and CDR2 YYNGEE. This CDR3 is CASSVGTGMGEQYF. CDR3 DNA: TGTGCCAGCAGCGTAGGGACAGGAATGGGGGAGCAGTACTTC.

In regard to this clone: A read error may account for a junction end that differs from germline. This chain connects TRBV10-3 to TRBJ1-3; 7 nucleotides line up with TRBD1. This CDR3 spans 11 amino acids. Germline CDR1 reads ENHRY; CDR2 reads SYGVKD. CDR3: CDDRDGSTIYF. The CDR3 coding sequence is TGTGACGACAGGGATGGAAGCACCATATATTTT.

This chain joins TRBV5-1 and TRBJ1-2; tentative D call: TRBD1 (5 bases). The germline V and J ends were trimmed by 4 bases and 1 base, with 8 bases remaining between them. Germline V CDR1 and CDR2: SGHRS, YFSETQ. The CDR3 loop spans 13 amino acids. The DNA for the CDR3 is TGCGCCAGCAGCGTGGACAATAACTATGGCTACACCTTC. Amino acids: CASSVDNNYGYTF. The whole variable domain, filled in from reference TRBV5-1 and TRBJ1-2, reads KAGVTQTPRYLIKTRGQQVTLSCSPISGHRSVSWYQQTPGQGLQFLFEYFSETQRNKGNFPGRFSGRQFSNSRSEMNVSTLELGDSALYLCASSVDNNYGYTFGSGTRLTVV.

The chain employs TRBV10-3 and TRBJ1-3; unclear D gene. Trimming cost V 0 bases and J 0 bases, with 9 bases left between them. The CDR3 totals 16 residues. Germline V gene sequence: CDR1 ENHRY, CDR2 SYGVKD. The CDR3: CAISESPGTSGNTIYF. The CDR3 DNA sequence: TGTGCCATCAGTGAGTCACCAGGAACCTCTGGAAACACCATATATTTT.

The chain combines TRBV9 with TRBJ2-1; 7 bases align to TRBD2. Looked up from germline, CDR1 is SGDLS and CDR2 is YYNGEE. J lost 0 bases, V lost 2 bases, and 5 bases had no gene match. This CDR3 region has 16 residues. CDR3 loop: CASSVGGSFSYNEQFF. The CDR3 nucleotides read TGTGCCAGCAGCGTCGGGGGGAGCTTCTCCTACAATGAGCAGTTCTTC.

V gene TRBV18 combines with J gene TRBJ2-7; 8 bases are shared with TRBD1. The CDR3 loop spans 15 amino acids. Per the germline V gene, CDR1 is KGHSH and CDR2 is LQKENI. The V gene end was trimmed by 2 bases and the J gene end by 2 bases; junction bases not matched to a gene: 5. CDR3 coding DNA: TGTGCCAGCTCACCAGCGAGACAGGGGCCCTACGAGCAGTACTTC. Protein: CASSPARQGPYEQYF. Full variable domain (outside the CDR3, taken from reference TRBV18 and TRBJ2-7): NAGVMQNPRHLVRRRGQEARLRCSPMKGHSHVYWYRQLPEEGLKFMVYLQKENIIDESGMPKERFSAEFPKEGPSILRIQQVVRGDSAAYFCASSPARQGPYEQYFGPGTRLTVT.

The chain uses TRBV6-5 and TRBJ2-3, with a possible D match to TRBD2 (6 bases). V lost 4 bases and J lost 4, with 18 bases in between. Germline CDR1 MNHEY, CDR2 SVGAGI. The CDR3 loop spans 16 amino acids. The chain's CDR3 is CASSSLMGGGADTQYF. CDR3 coding DNA: TGTGCCAGCAGTTCCCTCATGGGGGGAGGTGCAGATACGCAGTATTTT.

The rearrangement uses TRBV4-1 and TRBJ2-2; 12 nucleotides line up with TRBD2. V was clipped by 0 bases and J by 4 bases; unmatched bases: 6. This CDR3 region has 18 residues. Germline V CDR1 and CDR2: MGHRA, YSYEKL. This CDR3 is CASSQDPRTSGTTGELFF. The CDR3 DNA reads as TGCGCCAGCAGCCAAGACCCTCGGACTAGCGGGACCACCGGGGAGCTGTTTTTT.

The J gene is TRBJ2-1, the V gene TRBV7-3; 9 positions match TRBD2. CDR1 SGHTA and CDR2 FQGTGA come from the germline V gene. Trimming took 5 bases from V and 8 from J; bases not matched to a gene: 10. This CDR3 region has 15 residues. CDR3 protein: CASSPAAGGFDEQFF. The CDR3 region has the DNA TGTGCCAGCAGCCCCGCGGCGGGAGGGTTCGATGAGCAGTTCTTC.

This chain links TRBV5-4 with TRBJ2-1; 8 nucleotides align to TRBD2. Germline loops: CDR1 SGHNT, CDR2 YYREEE (reference sequence). The CDR3 length is 15 residues. V shed 5 bases, J shed 1 base, and the junction held 5 bases outside the gene matches. The DNA of the CDR3 is TGTGCCAGCAGTTCAACTAGCGGTTCCTACAATGAGCAGTTCTTC. Translating it yields CASSSTSGSYNEQFF.